The 11 T cell receptor beta chains reported below all come from one sample, sequenced in a study of control samples from healthy donors and cancer patients. The data were produced by immunoSEQ multiplex PCR, yet TCRdb's version contains in-frame clones alone and is incomplete. In the table there are roughly 43,000 clones, around 94% of which are singletons. Sequencing used blood. The receptors originated from a man aged 55-75 years in good health.

The sample holds one count of this clone. The chain recombines TRBV29-1 with TRBJ2-2; 8 bases match TRBD1. Germline loops: CDR1 SQVTM, CDR2 ANQGSEA. The CDR3 loop spans 14 amino acids. Trimming at V came to 5 bases and at J to 4 bases, leaving 6 bases not matched to a gene. The CDR3: CSVLRQGFTGELFF. The CDR3 nucleotides are TGCAGCGTTCTCCGACAGGGGTTCACCGGGGAGCTGTTTTTT.

The chain links TRBV7-2 to TRBJ1-4; D is unclear. The V gene's germline CDR1 is SGHTA and CDR2 FQGNSA. Deletions cut 6 bases from V and 0 bases from J, with 11 bases between. CDR3 size: 15 residues. CDR3 DNA: TGTGCCAGCAGTCCTATGGGTTCAACTAATGAAAAACTGTTTTTT. This sequence encodes CASSPMGSTNEKLFF. The whole variable domain, remainder taken from reference TRBV7-2 and TRBJ1-4, is GAGVSQSPSNKVTEKGKDVELRCDPISGHTALYWYRQSLGQGLEFLIYFQGNSAPDKSGLPSDRFSAERTGGSVSTLTIQRTQQEDSAVYLCASSPMGSTNEKLFFGSGTQLSVL.

The genes are TRBV7-6 and TRBJ1-5, with 7 positions matching TRBD1. CDR1 is SGHVS, CDR2 FNYEAQ, per germline. V trimming: 2 bases; J trimming: 3 bases; junction bases outside the gene matches: 13. The CDR3 spans 18 residues. The CDR3 loop is CASSLFPPRGADNQPQHF. DNA of the CDR3: TGTGCCAGCAGCTTATTCCCCCCCAGGGGGGCGGACAATCAGCCCCAGCATTTT. Full variable domain (rest looked up from reference TRBV7-6 and TRBJ1-5): GAGVSQSPRYKVTKRGQDVALRCDPISGHVSLYWYRQALGQGPEFLTYFNYEAQQDKSGLPNDRFSAERPEGSISTLTIQRTEQRDSAMYRCASSLFPPRGADNQPQHFGDGTRLSIL.

The V call is TRBV11-2, the J call TRBJ1-1, with D tentatively TRBD1 (6 bases). This CDR3 is built from 13 residues. V was pared by 3 bases and J by 6 bases, with 11 bases between. Germline V gene data show CDR1 as SGHAT and CDR2 as FQNNGV. This chain's CDR3 is CASSFRGTAEAFF. Written as DNA, the CDR3 is TGTGCCAGCAGCTTCAGGGGTACCGCTGAAGCTTTCTTT.

The V gene is TRBV28, the J gene TRBJ2-7; D perhaps matches TRBD2 (5 bases). The V end was cut by 8 bases, the J end by 4 bases, with 12 bases between. This CDR3 is built from 12 residues. Germline V CDR1 and CDR2: MDHEN, SYDVKM. The CDR3 DNA sequence: TGTGCCAGCCTAGGAGGATTTTACGAGCAGTACTTC. Translated: CASLGGFYEQYF.

CDR3 nucleotide sequence: TGTGCTAGTGGTTTGTACGTTGGCACTAGCGGGAGATACTACAATGAGCAGTTCTTC. Its translation is CASGLYVGTSGRYYNEQFF. This chain joins TRBV12-5 and TRBJ2-1, with 11 positions matching TRBD2. The CDR3 runs to 19 residues. The germline CDR1 and CDR2 sequences are LGHNT and FRNRAP. J gave up 3 bases and V 2 bases, and 12 bases lay outside the gene matches. The variable domain in full, with the rest retrieved from reference TRBV12-5 and TRBJ2-1, is DARVTQTPRHKVTEMGQEVTMRCQPILGHNTVFWYRQTMMQGLELLAYFRNRAPLDDSGMPKDRFSAEMPDATLATLKIQPSEPRDSAVYFCASGLYVGTSGRYYNEQFFGPGTRLTVL.

This chain links TRBV2 with TRBJ1-1; no reliable D call. Germline CDR1 reads SNHLY; CDR2 reads FYNNEI. The CDR3 contains 14 residues. The germline V and J ends were trimmed by 3 bases and 3 bases, with 11 bases remaining between them. CDR3 DNA sequence: TGTGCCAGCAGTGACGCGGGTCTCGACACTGAAGCTTTCTTT. Encoded protein: CASSDAGLDTEAFF.

The chain has TRBV5-1 and TRBJ1-1; possible D gene TRBD1, 6 bases. Trimming removed 4 bases from V and 6 bases from J, with 19 bases in between. The CDR3 sequence is 15 residues long. CDR1 and CDR2 (germline): SGHRS, YFSETQ. The CDR3 is CASSLIGQTGAEAFF. The CDR3 nucleotides are TGCGCCAGCAGCCTCATAGGACAGACAGGCGCTGAAGCTTTCTTT.

The chain employs TRBV19 and TRBJ1-3; no clear D. Trimming left V 2 bases short and J 0 bases short, with 8 bases between. Germline assignment: CDR1 LNHDA and CDR2 SQIVND (reference sequence). The CDR3 spans 15 residues. The DNA for the CDR3 is TGTGCCAGTAGTATAACAGAAGGCTCTGGAAACACCATATATTTT. Amino acid sequence: CASSITEGSGNTIYF.

This clone occurred once. The chain is built from TRBV21-1 and TRBJ1-6. TRBV21-1 is a known pseudogene. The CDR3 runs to 14 residues. The CDR3 spells CASSKDPEVPPLHF. CDR3 coding DNA: TGTGCCAGCAGCAAAGATCCTGAGGTCCCACCCCTCCACTTT.

This chain joins TRBV6-5 and TRBJ1-2; D is unclear. Trimming removed 2 bases at V and 0 bases at J, with 10 bases between. The length of the CDR3 is 15 residues. Germline V lookup: CDR1 MNHEY, CDR2 SVGAGI. The CDR3 reads CASSYKLVANYGYTF. Written as DNA, the CDR3 is TGTGCCAGCAGTTACAAGTTAGTAGCTAACTATGGCTACACCTTC.